These T cell receptor beta chains were read from a single sample in a study of cytomegalovirus exposure and HLA in healthy donors. This table comes from immunoSEQ multiplex PCR, and its TCRdb copy is limited to in-frame clones, with some not included. Of roughly 100,000 clones in the sample, roughly 13% were seen once. Sequenced material: PBMCs. These receptors all come from a man aged 35 to 55 in good health and CMV-seropositive. CDR3s include the opening cysteine and the closing phenylalanine or tryptophan. Fields, in order: clone size, D gene, J gene, CDR3 length, V gene, CDR3 protein, CDR3 DNA. A D gene is named only where the DNA matches it firmly. Some rows mark clone size as missing; the rest say once, few, many or name a class of expanded clone.

>-|-|TRBJ2-7|14|TRBV11-2
CASSFRQSSYEQYF
TGTGCCAGCAGCTTTCGACAGAGCTCCTACGAGCAGTACTTC
>-|-|TRBJ1-2|15|TRBV10-3
CAITRRSGFNYGYTF
TGTGCCATCACTCGAAGGTCAGGTTTCAACTATGGCTACACCTTC
>few|-|TRBJ1-5|15|TRBV7-2
CASSFYRGSNQPQHF
TGTGCCAGCAGCTTTTATCGAGGTTCCAATCAGCCCCAGCATTTT
>-|-|TRBJ2-2|15|TRBV5-1
CASSSSGSNTGELFF
TGCGCCAGCAGCAGTAGCGGATCGAACACCGGGGAGCTGTTTTTT
>few|TRBD1|TRBJ2-3|16|TRBV27
CASSIGTGGSGDTQYF
TGTGCCAGCAGCATCGGGACAGGGGGCTCGGGAGATACGCAGTATTTT
>-|-|TRBJ2-2|17|TRBV11-2
CASNPGSWGPKTGELFF
TGTGCCAGCAACCCTGGGTCGTGGGGCCCGAAAACCGGGGAGCTGTTTTTT
>few|TRBD1|TRBJ2-3|14|TRBV29-1
CSVGGQGATDTQYF
TGCAGCGTAGGGGGACAGGGCGCTACAGATACGCAGTATTTT
>-|-|TRBJ2-3|15|TRBV5-4
CASSPGLTSTDTQYF
TGTGCCAGCAGCCCGGGACTCACTAGCACAGATACGCAGTATTTT
>few|-|TRBJ2-7|14|TRBV7-9
CASSPPGRDGEQYF
TGTGCCAGCAGCCCCCCCGGGCGGGACGGCGAGCAGTACTTC
>few|-|TRBJ1-2|14|TRBV5-1
CASSLDRTNYGYTF
TGCGCCAGCAGCTTGGACAGAACTAACTATGGCTACACCTTC
>-|-|TRBJ1-1|14|TRBV19
CASSHPGGNTEAFF
TGTGCCAGTAGCCATCCGGGGGGGAACACTGAAGCTTTCTTT
>few|TRBD2|TRBJ2-7|15|TRBV4-1
CASSPGGLAAYEQYF
TGCGCCAGCAGCCCAGGGGGACTAGCGGCGTACGAGCAGTACTTC
>few|TRBD1|TRBJ1-1|15|TRBV18
CASSPGQGSRTEAFF
TGTGCCAGCTCACCCGGACAGGGTTCGAGGACTGAAGCTTTCTTT
>few|-|TRBJ2-7|14|TRBV7-6
CASSLGTASYEQYF
TGTGCCAGCAGCTTAGGAACAGCCTCCTACGAGCAGTACTTC
>-|TRBD2|TRBJ2-7|17|TRBV5-1
CASSGQLAGVGTYEQYF
TGCGCCAGCAGCGGGCAACTAGCGGGAGTGGGAACCTACGAGCAGTACTTC
>few|TRBD1|TRBJ1-2|13|TRBV6-5
CASSPDRGRGYTF
TGTGCCAGCAGCCCCGACAGGGGACGGGGCTACACCTTC
>-|TRBD2|TRBJ2-1|14|TRBV25-1
CASTLAGAVNEQFF
TGTGCCAGCACTCTAGCGGGAGCTGTTAATGAGCAGTTCTTC
>few|-|TRBJ2-3|16|TRBV5-1
CASSLEGFTSTDTQYF
TGCGCCAGCAGCTTGGAGGGGTTTACTAGCACAGATACGCAGTATTTT
>few|TRBD2|TRBJ2-7|18|TRBV5-1
CASSLEPSGSGGDYEQYF
TGCGCCAGCAGCTTGGAACCTAGCGGGAGTGGGGGTGACTACGAGCAGTACTTC
>-|TRBD1|TRBJ2-1|15|TRBV5-1
CASTTGQGPYNEQFF
TGCGCCAGCACAACCGGACAGGGACCCTACAATGAGCAGTTCTTC
>-|TRBD1|TRBJ2-7|14|TRBV2
CASGLQGADNEQYF
TGTGCCAGCGGCTTACAGGGGGCGGACAACGAGCAGTACTTC
>few|-|TRBJ2-2|15|TRBV6-1
CASSEPRGGTGELSF
TGTGCCAGCAGTGAACCCAGGGGCGGAACCGGGGAGCTGTCTTTT
>-|-|TRBJ2-7|15|TRBV5-4
CASSLRAGTFYEQYF
TGTGCCAGCAGCTTGAGGGCAGGGACTTTCTACGAGCAGTACTTC
>few|TRBD1|TRBJ1-1|16|TRBV7-2
CASSVPGQGGNTEAFF
TGTGCCAGCAGCGTCCCGGGACAGGGGGGGAACACTGAAGCTTTCTTT
>few|-|TRBJ1-4|15|TRBV7-7
CASSLGLGSNEKLFF
TGTGCTAGCAGCTTAGGGCTAGGCAGTAATGAAAAACTGTTTTTT
>-|-|TRBJ1-1|16|TRBV19
CASSIGGSALNPEAFF
TGTGCCAGTAGTATAGGTGGCAGCGCACTGAACCCTGAAGCTTTCTTT
>-|-|TRBJ1-2|13|TRBV15
CATSRDRNYGYTF
TGTGCCACCAGCAGAGACAGAAACTATGGCTACACCTTC
>few|TRBD2|TRBJ2-7|14|TRBV9
CASSVEAGGPEQYF
TGTGCCAGCAGCGTAGAGGCGGGAGGGCCCGAGCAGTACTTC
>few|TRBD2|TRBJ2-5|15|TRBV6-5
CASRPLAGESETQYF
TGTGCCAGCAGGCCACTAGCGGGAGAATCTGAGACCCAGTACTTC
>-|-|TRBJ2-7|17|TRBV27
CASSFAGTGPRGYEQYF
TGTGCCAGCAGTTTTGCCGGGACTGGCCCTAGGGGCTACGAGCAGTACTTC
>few|TRBD1|TRBJ2-7|15|TRBV28
CASSFRTGGVGEQYF
TGTGCCAGCAGTTTCAGGACAGGGGGCGTTGGGGAGCAGTACTTC
>few|-|TRBJ2-7|14|TRBV4-1
CASSSYSGSYEQYF
TGCGCCAGCAGCTCTTACAGCGGCTCCTACGAGCAGTACTTC
>few|-|TRBJ1-4|15|TRBV28
CASSGGGHHNEKLFF
TGTGCCAGCAGTGGCGGGGGACACCATAATGAAAAACTGTTTTTT
>few|TRBD2|TRBJ2-2|16|TRBV6-5
CASSYNSGRGPGELFF
TGTGCCAGCAGTTACAATAGCGGGAGAGGTCCCGGGGAGCTGTTTTTT
>-|TRBD2|TRBJ2-5|16|TRBV4-3
CASSKVLGAGEETQYF
TGCGCCAGCAGCAAAGTTTTAGGAGCGGGGGAAGAGACCCAGTACTTC
>few|TRBD1|TRBJ1-1|16|TRBV4-1
CASSQSDRGWNTEAFF
TGCGCCAGCAGCCAATCGGACAGGGGGTGGAACACTGAAGCTTTCTTT
>few|-|TRBJ2-5|13|TRBV27
CASRDLRGETQYF
TGTGCCAGCAGAGACTTGCGCGGGGAGACCCAGTACTTC
>few|TRBD1|TRBJ2-7|12|TRBV7-8
CATWDRGQVQYF
TGTGCCACTTGGGACAGGGGCCAGGTGCAGTACTTC
>-|-|TRBJ2-2|11|TRBV29-1
CSVTRTGELFF
TGCAGCGTGACACGTACCGGGGAGCTGTTTTTT
>-|TRBD1|TRBJ1-1|11|TRBV20-1
CSLNRGTEAFF
TGCAGCCTCAACAGGGGCACTGAAGCTTTCTTT
>few|-|TRBJ2-7|11|TRBV30
CAWTDTYEQYF
TGTGCCTGGACAGATACCTACGAGCAGTACTTC
>few|-|TRBJ1-5|14|TRBV19
CASSEAGEGQPQHF
TGTGCCAGTAGTGAGGCAGGGGAAGGTCAGCCCCAGCATTTT
>-|TRBD2|TRBJ2-3|19|TRBV10-1
CASSGETPGLAASTDTQYF
TGCGCCAGCAGTGGTGAGACTCCGGGACTAGCGGCTAGCACAGATACGCAGTATTTT
>-|TRBD1|TRBJ1-2|17|TRBV5-6
CASGRGRGTGINYGYTF
TGTGCCAGCGGAAGGGGACGGGGGACAGGGATTAACTATGGCTACACCTTC
>-|-|TRBJ2-1|14|TRBV6-5
CASKRLSSYNEQFF
TGTGCCAGCAAGAGGCTAAGCTCCTACAATGAGCAGTTCTTC
>few|-|TRBJ2-1|15|TRBV14
CASSPARISYNEQFF
TGTGCCAGCAGCCCAGCGCGAATCTCCTACAATGAGCAGTTCTTC
>few|TRBD2|TRBJ2-2|15|TRBV9
CASSVSGTNTGELFF
TGTGCCAGCAGCGTTAGCGGGACCAACACCGGGGAGCTGTTTTTT
>-|-|TRBJ1-2|16|TRBV5-1
CASSFGGQSGPHGYTF
TGCGCCAGCAGCTTTGGTGGGCAGTCTGGCCCGCATGGCTACACCTTC
>few|-|TRBJ2-6|16|TRBV2
CASTRDTSYGANVLTF
TGTGCCAGCACTCGAGACACCAGCTATGGGGCCAACGTCCTGACTTTC
>-|TRBD1|TRBJ1-5|14|TRBV10-3
CAISESAGGQPQHF
TGTGCCATCAGTGAGTCGGCAGGGGGCCAGCCCCAGCATTTT
>-|-|TRBJ1-2|15|TRBV5-4
CASSLEVGGRYGYTF
TGTGCCAGCAGCTTGGAGGTTGGGGGCCGGTATGGCTACACCTTC
>few|TRBD1|TRBJ2-7|14|TRBV7-9
CASSLGDSYYEQYF
TGTGCCAGCAGCTTGGGGGACAGCTACTACGAGCAGTACTTC
>once|-|TRBJ2-7|13|TRBV10-3
CAIRTTARHEQYF
TGTGCCATCAGAACGACAGCACGCCACGAGCAGTACTTC
>few|TRBD2|TRBJ2-1|19|TRBV7-9
CASSFPGTSGQSSYNEQFF
TGTGCCAGCAGCTTTCCCGGGACTAGCGGGCAGAGCTCCTACAATGAGCAGTTCTTC
>few|-|TRBJ1-3|15|TRBV19
CASSRDLGSGNTIYF
TGTGCCAGTAGTCGGGATTTGGGCTCTGGAAACACCATATATTTT
>-|TRBD2|TRBJ2-1|15|TRBV11-3
CASSPLAGDYNEQFF
TGTGCCAGCAGCCCACTAGCGGGAGACTACAATGAGCAGTTCTTC
>-|-|TRBJ2-3|14|TRBV28
CASSFGGITDTQYF
TGTGCCAGCAGTTTCGGAGGGATCACAGATACGCAGTATTTT
>few|TRBD2|TRBJ2-1|18|TRBV10-2
CASSGRSGSSLRYNEQFF
TGCGCCAGCAGTGGAAGAAGCGGGAGTTCTCTTCGGTACAATGAGCAGTTCTTC
>-|-|TRBJ1-5|13|TRBV30
CAWSVAGNQPQHF
TGTGCCTGGAGTGTAGCGGGCAATCAGCCCCAGCATTTT
>-|-|TRBJ1-2|15|TRBV27
CASSPLDRSNYGYTF
TGTGCCAGCAGTCCCCTAGACAGATCTAACTATGGCTACACCTTC